A selection of T cell receptor beta chains follows, all from one sample in a study of blood T cell repertoires in COVID-19. The assay was immunoSEQ multiplex PCR, and TCRdb's table has in-frame clones only and misses some. The data show around 100,000 clones, 74% seen once. What was sequenced was peripheral blood. These receptors were collected from a man aged 70 or older with COVID-19, enrolled during active disease. The CDR3 runs from the conserved cysteine through the conserved F or W. The order of the fields is D gene, clone size, J gene, V gene, CDR3 DNA, CDR3 protein. A D gene is named only where the DNA matches it firmly. Part of the rows lack a size; the others show once, few, many or a class for expanded clones.

D gene: NA
clone size: NA
J gene: TRBJ1-4
V gene: TRBV27
CDR3 DNA: TGTGCCAGTCAACGGGGGTTTGGGGCTAATGAAAAACTGTTTTTT
CDR3 protein: CASQRGFGANEKLFF

D gene: NA
clone size: once
J gene: TRBJ2-4
V gene: TRBV19
CDR3 DNA: TGTGCCAGACCGGGACTAAACATTCAGTACTTC
CDR3 protein: CARPGLNIQYF

D gene: TRBD1
clone size: NA
J gene: TRBJ1-5
V gene: TRBV6-6
CDR3 DNA: TGTGCCAGCAGTCTCCTCGGACAGGTACGACAGCCCCAGCATTTT
CDR3 protein: CASSLLGQVRQPQHF

D gene: NA
clone size: NA
J gene: TRBJ2-6
V gene: TRBV7-3
CDR3 DNA: TGTGCCAGCAGCTCCTCAGGCTCTGGGGCCAACGTCCTGACTTTC
CDR3 protein: CASSSSGSGANVLTF

D gene: TRBD1
clone size: NA
J gene: TRBJ1-2
V gene: TRBV7-2
CDR3 DNA: TGTGCCAGCAGCTTAGCGGGGACAGGGGAAAACTATGGCTACACCTTC
CDR3 protein: CASSLAGTGENYGYTF

D gene: TRBD1
clone size: NA
J gene: TRBJ2-7
V gene: TRBV5-4
CDR3 DNA: TGTGCCAGCAGCCCGTGGGGGACAGGGGCTGACGAGCAGTACTTC
CDR3 protein: CASSPWGTGADEQYF

D gene: NA
clone size: NA
J gene: TRBJ2-2
V gene: TRBV5-1
CDR3 DNA: TGCGCCAGCAGGTCCCTGCGAACCAACACCGGGGAGCTGTTTTTT
CDR3 protein: CASRSLRTNTGELFF

D gene: TRBD1
clone size: once
J gene: TRBJ1-5
V gene: TRBV6-6
CDR3 DNA: TGTGCCAGCAGTGCCGGGACAGGGGAGGTTCAGCCCCAGCATTTT
CDR3 protein: CASSAGTGEVQPQHF

D gene: TRBD2
clone size: NA
J gene: TRBJ2-3
V gene: TRBV7-2
CDR3 DNA: TGTGCCAGCAGCTTAGCAGGGACTAGCGGGAGGGCCGTTCATACGCAGTATTTT
CDR3 protein: CASSLAGTSGRAVHTQYF

D gene: TRBD2
clone size: NA
J gene: TRBJ2-3
V gene: TRBV19
CDR3 DNA: TGTGCCAGTAGACTAGCGCTGAGCACAGATACGCAGTATTTT
CDR3 protein: CASRLALSTDTQYF

D gene: TRBD2
clone size: NA
J gene: TRBJ2-1
V gene: TRBV3-1/TRBV3-2
CDR3 DNA: TGTGCCAGCAGCCATAGCGGGTACTACAATGAGCAGTTCTTC
CDR3 protein: CASSHSGYYNEQFF

D gene: NA
clone size: NA
J gene: TRBJ1-2
V gene: TRBV6-1
CDR3 DNA: TGTGCCAGCAGTGAAGCAGGGAGCGGAAGCTATGGCTACACCTTC
CDR3 protein: CASSEAGSGSYGYTF

D gene: NA
clone size: NA
J gene: TRBJ1-1
V gene: TRBV6-5
CDR3 DNA: TGTGCCAGCGCCAGGGTACATAACACTGAAGCTTTCTTT
CDR3 protein: CASARVHNTEAFF

D gene: NA
clone size: NA
J gene: TRBJ1-2
V gene: TRBV6-5
CDR3 DNA: TGTGCCAGCAGTTACTCTGGCGGGGGGGACTATGGCTACACCTTC
CDR3 protein: CASSYSGGGDYGYTF

D gene: NA
clone size: once
J gene: TRBJ2-1
V gene: TRBV30
CDR3 DNA: TGTGCCTGGGGGCTGGGCTACAGCTCCTACAATGAGCAGTTCTTC
CDR3 protein: CAWGLGYSSYNEQFF

D gene: TRBD1
clone size: NA
J gene: TRBJ2-3
V gene: TRBV6-5
CDR3 DNA: TGTGCCAGCAGCGCCGGGACAGGGAGCACAGATACGCAGTATTTT
CDR3 protein: CASSAGTGSTDTQYF

D gene: NA
clone size: few
J gene: TRBJ1-2
V gene: TRBV6-5
CDR3 DNA: TGTGCCAGCAGTTACACCCTAGCCGCTTATGGCTACACCTTC
CDR3 protein: CASSYTLAAYGYTF

D gene: TRBD2
clone size: NA
J gene: TRBJ2-7
V gene: TRBV9
CDR3 DNA: TGTGCCAGCAGCGTAGCGCCCACTAGCGGGAGCTACGAGCAGTACTTC
CDR3 protein: CASSVAPTSGSYEQYF

D gene: NA
clone size: NA
J gene: TRBJ1-1
V gene: TRBV5-1
CDR3 DNA: TGCGCCAGCAGCTTGGGACCTACAGGGAGTACGAACACTGAAGCTTTCTTT
CDR3 protein: CASSLGPTGSTNTEAFF

D gene: TRBD2
clone size: NA
J gene: TRBJ2-5
V gene: TRBV9
CDR3 DNA: TGTGCCAGCAGCTCCCGGACTAGCGGCGATGCGGAGACCCAGTACTTC
CDR3 protein: CASSSRTSGDAETQYF

D gene: NA
clone size: NA
J gene: TRBJ2-2
V gene: TRBV5-1
CDR3 DNA: TGCGCCAGCAGCCCCACGGGACAAAACACCGGGGAGCTGTTTTTT
CDR3 protein: CASSPTGQNTGELFF

D gene: NA
clone size: NA
J gene: TRBJ2-1
V gene: TRBV5-5
CDR3 DNA: TGTGCCAGCAGCTTTAGAATAGACAATGAGCAGTTCTTC
CDR3 protein: CASSFRIDNEQFF

D gene: NA
clone size: NA
J gene: TRBJ2-5
V gene: TRBV5-5
CDR3 DNA: TGTGCCAGCAGCTATCTCGGGGTGGAGACCCAGTACTTC
CDR3 protein: CASSYLGVETQYF

D gene: NA
clone size: NA
J gene: TRBJ2-1
V gene: TRBV5-8
CDR3 DNA: TGTGCCAGCAGCCCCTGGACAGCGATAAACAATGAGCAGTTCTTC
CDR3 protein: CASSPWTAINNEQFF

D gene: NA
clone size: NA
J gene: TRBJ1-1
V gene: TRBV28
CDR3 DNA: TGTGCCTGGTCGAGTAAGAACACTGAAGCTTTCTTT
CDR3 protein: CAWSSKNTEAFF

D gene: NA
clone size: NA
J gene: TRBJ1-4
V gene: TRBV7-9
CDR3 DNA: TGTGCCAGCAGCTTCTCCGAGGGGGTTTTCGAAAAACTGTTTTTT
CDR3 protein: CASSFSEGVFEKLFF

D gene: NA
clone size: NA
J gene: TRBJ2-7
V gene: TRBV12-3/TRBV12-4
CDR3 DNA: TGTGCCAGTCGAGGCAGTTCCTACGAGCAGTACTTC
CDR3 protein: CASRGSSYEQYF

D gene: TRBD1
clone size: few
J gene: TRBJ2-7
V gene: TRBV19
CDR3 DNA: TGTGCCAGTAGGCCACGGACAGGAGAATCGTCCTACGAGCAGTACTTC
CDR3 protein: CASRPRTGESSYEQYF

D gene: NA
clone size: once
J gene: TRBJ2-2
V gene: TRBV11-3
CDR3 DNA: TGTGCCAGCAGCCGGAAAACAGGGCCTACCGGGGAGCTGTTTTTT
CDR3 protein: CASSRKTGPTGELFF

D gene: TRBD1
clone size: many
J gene: TRBJ1-2
V gene: TRBV6-2/TRBV6-3
CDR3 DNA: TGTGCCAGCAGTGGAGGGACAGGCCTCTATGGCTACACCTTC
CDR3 protein: CASSGGTGLYGYTF

D gene: NA
clone size: few
J gene: TRBJ1-1
V gene: TRBV30
CDR3 DNA: TGTGCCTGGAGTGCTAGACCACTGACGAACACTGAAGCTTTCTTT
CDR3 protein: CAWSARPLTNTEAFF

D gene: NA
clone size: NA
J gene: TRBJ2-1
V gene: TRBV21-1
CDR3 DNA: TGTGCCAGCAGCGCTACCGACAGGGACTACAATGAGCAGTTCTTC
CDR3 protein: CASSATDRDYNEQFF

D gene: NA
clone size: NA
J gene: TRBJ2-7
V gene: TRBV6-1
CDR3 DNA: TGTGCCAGCAGCCAACAGGGTTCCTACGAGCAGTACTTC
CDR3 protein: CASSQQGSYEQYF

D gene: NA
clone size: NA
J gene: TRBJ2-1
V gene: TRBV28
CDR3 DNA: TGTGCCAGCAGCCCCGGGAGCTCGACAACCTACAATGAGCAGTTCTTC
CDR3 protein: CASSPGSSTTYNEQFF

D gene: NA
clone size: NA
J gene: TRBJ2-7
V gene: TRBV6-5
CDR3 DNA: TGTGCCAGCAGTATAAGGCGAGGAACCTACGAGCAGTACTTC
CDR3 protein: CASSIRRGTYEQYF

D gene: TRBD1
clone size: few
J gene: TRBJ1-2
V gene: TRBV5-4
CDR3 DNA: TGTGCCAGCAGACCGGGACAGGGGGGCAACTATGGCTACACCTTC
CDR3 protein: CASRPGQGGNYGYTF

D gene: TRBD1
clone size: NA
J gene: TRBJ2-7
V gene: TRBV9
CDR3 DNA: TGTGCCAGCAGCGTAGGCCAGGGGGCGACCGAGCAGTACTTC
CDR3 protein: CASSVGQGATEQYF

D gene: NA
clone size: NA
J gene: TRBJ2-5
V gene: TRBV5-5
CDR3 DNA: TGTGCCAGCAGGTTCCAAACCGGGGCGGGGAAACAAGAGACCCAGTACTTC
CDR3 protein: CASRFQTGAGKQETQYF

D gene: NA
clone size: NA
J gene: TRBJ2-2
V gene: TRBV9
CDR3 DNA: TGTGCCAGCAGCCTCGCAGGGGTAGGCACCGGGGAGCTGTTTTTT
CDR3 protein: CASSLAGVGTGELFF

D gene: TRBD2
clone size: NA
J gene: TRBJ2-1
V gene: TRBV11-3
CDR3 DNA: TGTGCCAGCAGCTCAGAGACTAGCGGGAGTAATGAGCAGTTCTTC
CDR3 protein: CASSSETSGSNEQFF

D gene: NA
clone size: few
J gene: TRBJ1-1
V gene: TRBV18
CDR3 DNA: TGTGCCAGCTCACCGACTTCAGGGATCGGACATGAAGCTTTCTTT
CDR3 protein: CASSPTSGIGHEAFF

D gene: NA
clone size: few
J gene: TRBJ2-2
V gene: TRBV6-6
CDR3 DNA: TGTGCCAGCAGTCTACGGACAGTTCGGGAGGCCGGGGAGCTGTTTTTT
CDR3 protein: CASSLRTVREAGELFF

D gene: TRBD2
clone size: NA
J gene: TRBJ2-2
V gene: TRBV27
CDR3 DNA: TGTGCCAGCAGCCTGACTAGCGGGAGTGTGGCCGGGGAGCTGTTTTTT
CDR3 protein: CASSLTSGSVAGELFF

D gene: TRBD1
clone size: few
J gene: TRBJ1-5
V gene: TRBV6-6
CDR3 DNA: TGTGCCAGCAGTTTTAAACAGGGGGCCAGGGAGCCCCAGCATTTT
CDR3 protein: CASSFKQGAREPQHF

D gene: NA
clone size: NA
J gene: TRBJ1-5
V gene: TRBV7-6
CDR3 DNA: TGTGCCAGCAGCTTACTGGCGGGACCGGGTAGCAATCAGCCCCAGCATTTT
CDR3 protein: CASSLLAGPGSNQPQHF

D gene: TRBD1
clone size: NA
J gene: TRBJ2-6
V gene: TRBV7-3
CDR3 DNA: TGTGCCAGCAGCGACGGGACAGCTGGGGCCAACGTCCTGACTTTC
CDR3 protein: CASSDGTAGANVLTF

D gene: NA
clone size: NA
J gene: TRBJ2-6
V gene: TRBV18
CDR3 DNA: TGTGCCAGCTCACCACAGAGCGACTCTGGGGCCAACGTCCTGACTTTC
CDR3 protein: CASSPQSDSGANVLTF

D gene: TRBD2
clone size: NA
J gene: TRBJ2-1
V gene: TRBV18
CDR3 DNA: TGTGCCAGCTCACCGGTTTCTCCGGGAGGTATGGCCTCCTACAATGAGCAGTTCTTC
CDR3 protein: CASSPVSPGGMASYNEQFF

D gene: TRBD1
clone size: NA
J gene: TRBJ1-5
V gene: TRBV10-3
CDR3 DNA: TGTGCCATCAAAGGGGGACAGGGCGAAAATCAGCCCCAGCATTTT
CDR3 protein: CAIKGGQGENQPQHF

D gene: TRBD1
clone size: few
J gene: TRBJ2-5
V gene: TRBV6-5
CDR3 DNA: TGTGCCAGCACCACTCTGGGGACAGGATTAGGAACCCAGTACTTC
CDR3 protein: CASTTLGTGLGTQYF

D gene: NA
clone size: NA
J gene: TRBJ1-4
V gene: TRBV9
CDR3 DNA: TGTGCCAGCAGCGTAGAAGGGAGGGCAGGAAATGAAAAACTGTTTTTT
CDR3 protein: CASSVEGRAGNEKLFF

D gene: NA
clone size: NA
J gene: TRBJ2-3
V gene: TRBV6-5
CDR3 DNA: TGTGCCAGCAGCACCGCAACACAGGGCCCAGATACGCAGTATTTT
CDR3 protein: CASSTATQGPDTQYF

D gene: NA
clone size: once
J gene: TRBJ2-7
V gene: TRBV5-1
CDR3 DNA: TGCGCCAGCAGCTACTCCAGGGATTGGACCTACGAGCAGTACTTC
CDR3 protein: CASSYSRDWTYEQYF

D gene: TRBD1
clone size: many
J gene: TRBJ2-2
V gene: TRBV4-1
CDR3 DNA: TGCGCCAGCAGCACCCCGGACAGGGGACTAAACACCGGGGAGCTGTTTTTT
CDR3 protein: CASSTPDRGLNTGELFF

D gene: TRBD2
clone size: NA
J gene: TRBJ2-3
V gene: TRBV18
CDR3 DNA: TGTGCCAGCTCACCACAACTAGCGGGAGTGGGAGATACGCAGTATTTT
CDR3 protein: CASSPQLAGVGDTQYF

D gene: NA
clone size: once
J gene: TRBJ2-5
V gene: TRBV29-1
CDR3 DNA: TGCAGCGTTAGGGGCCAGGGGGGAGAGACCCAGTACTTC
CDR3 protein: CSVRGQGGETQYF

D gene: NA
clone size: NA
J gene: TRBJ2-3
V gene: TRBV28
CDR3 DNA: TGTGCCAGCAGTTTGGGACTCCATACAGATACGCAGTATTTT
CDR3 protein: CASSLGLHTDTQYF

D gene: NA
clone size: NA
J gene: TRBJ1-5
V gene: TRBV24-1
CDR3 DNA: TGTGCCACCAGTGATCACGGAGGGGGCAATCAGCCCCAGCATTTT
CDR3 protein: CATSDHGGGNQPQHF

D gene: TRBD1
clone size: NA
J gene: TRBJ1-2
V gene: TRBV7-2
CDR3 DNA: TGTGCCAGCAGACCGGGACAGGCCCCTAACTATGGCTACACCTTC
CDR3 protein: CASRPGQAPNYGYTF

D gene: TRBD1
clone size: NA
J gene: TRBJ1-2
V gene: TRBV7-2
CDR3 DNA: TGTGCCAGCAGCCGTTCGGACAGGGAGGGCTATGGCTACACCTTC
CDR3 protein: CASSRSDREGYGYTF